The T cell receptor (beta chain) under discussion was sequenced for a study of blood T cell repertoires in COVID-19. Trimming shortened V by 3 bases and J by 2 bases, and 10 bases separated the two germline ends. The CDR3 length is 14 residues. Looked up from germline, CDR1 is WSHSY and CDR2 is SAAADI. Sequencing used immunoSEQ multiplex PCR; TCRdb keeps in-frame clones, though not all of them. Altogether approximately 290,000 clones are present, 80% to 95% being singletons, with the ten largest covering roughly 1.1%. Participants were aged about 18 to 89 years from approximately 23 US areas. Symptom resolution, clearance, or two negative PCRs marked the recovered donors of Cohort 3.

The TCR comes from a woman younger than 45 who had recovered from COVID-19. Sequenced material: PBMCs or T cells enriched from blood (not recorded which). V gene TRBV10-2 combines with J gene TRBJ1-1; the D is unclear. The CDR3 DNA follows: TGCGCCAGCAGTGACGGCGGGATTAACACTGAAGCTTTCTTT. Translating it yields CASSDGGINTEAFF.